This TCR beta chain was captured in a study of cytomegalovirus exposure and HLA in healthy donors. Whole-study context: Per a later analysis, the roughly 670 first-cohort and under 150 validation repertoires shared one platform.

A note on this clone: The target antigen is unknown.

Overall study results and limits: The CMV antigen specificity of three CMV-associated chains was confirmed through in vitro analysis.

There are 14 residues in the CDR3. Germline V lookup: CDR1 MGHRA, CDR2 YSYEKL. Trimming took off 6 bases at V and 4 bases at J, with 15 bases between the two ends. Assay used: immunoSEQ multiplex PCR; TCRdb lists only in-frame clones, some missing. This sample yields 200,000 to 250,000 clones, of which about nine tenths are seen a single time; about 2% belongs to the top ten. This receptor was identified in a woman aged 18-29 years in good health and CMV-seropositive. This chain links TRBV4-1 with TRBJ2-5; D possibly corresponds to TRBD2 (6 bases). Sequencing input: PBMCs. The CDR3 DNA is TGCGCCAGCAGGGGGGAGGTCTCTCGAGAGACCCAGTACTTC. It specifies CASRGEVSRETQYF.